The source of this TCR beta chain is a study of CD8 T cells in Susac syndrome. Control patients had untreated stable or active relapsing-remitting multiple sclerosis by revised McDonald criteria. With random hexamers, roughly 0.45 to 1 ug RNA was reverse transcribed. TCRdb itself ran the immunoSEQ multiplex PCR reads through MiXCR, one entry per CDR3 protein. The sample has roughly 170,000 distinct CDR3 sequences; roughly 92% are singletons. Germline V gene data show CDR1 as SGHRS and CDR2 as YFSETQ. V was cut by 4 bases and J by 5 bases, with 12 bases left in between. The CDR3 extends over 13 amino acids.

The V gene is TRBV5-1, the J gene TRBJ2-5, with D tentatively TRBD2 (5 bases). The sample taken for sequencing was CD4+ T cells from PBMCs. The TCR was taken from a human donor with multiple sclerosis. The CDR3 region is CASSPTLEETQYF. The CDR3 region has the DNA TGCGCCAGCAGCCCGACACTAGAGGAGACCCAGTACTTC.